The present T cell receptor (beta chain) was sequenced within a study of control samples from healthy donors and cancer patients (TCRdb year 2020). In the germline V gene (reference sequence), CDR1 corresponds to LNHDA and CDR2 to SQIVND. V gives up 4 bases and J gives up 6 bases, and the segment between their germline ends measures 5 bases. The CDR3 holds 11 amino acids from the cysteine to the phenylalanine. Of the read, only the CDR3 DNA is kept; its 33 bases are in frame from base 1. About this clone: Its target antigen remains unknown. Qualities for individual bases were not recorded, and no much larger clone is one base off.

Receptors were amplified or captured by the immunoSEQ multiplex PCR assay. TCRdb limited this immuneACCESS table to in-frame rearrangements with V and J called. A share of clones is missing; checked studies link under half to unresolved V genes, and the rest is unexplained. The sample profile shows over 90,000 clones; under 95% of them were found once. 2% to 2.5% of the sample is held by the ten biggest clonotypes. In this chain, TRBV19 is recombined with TRBJ2-3; the D gene is perhaps TRBD2, on 5 matching bases. The TCR sequence derives from a woman under 30 in good health. The sequenced sample was blood. The DNA sequence is as follows: TGTGCCAGTAGTAGGGAGGATACGCAGTATTTT. Its translation is CASSREDTQYF.